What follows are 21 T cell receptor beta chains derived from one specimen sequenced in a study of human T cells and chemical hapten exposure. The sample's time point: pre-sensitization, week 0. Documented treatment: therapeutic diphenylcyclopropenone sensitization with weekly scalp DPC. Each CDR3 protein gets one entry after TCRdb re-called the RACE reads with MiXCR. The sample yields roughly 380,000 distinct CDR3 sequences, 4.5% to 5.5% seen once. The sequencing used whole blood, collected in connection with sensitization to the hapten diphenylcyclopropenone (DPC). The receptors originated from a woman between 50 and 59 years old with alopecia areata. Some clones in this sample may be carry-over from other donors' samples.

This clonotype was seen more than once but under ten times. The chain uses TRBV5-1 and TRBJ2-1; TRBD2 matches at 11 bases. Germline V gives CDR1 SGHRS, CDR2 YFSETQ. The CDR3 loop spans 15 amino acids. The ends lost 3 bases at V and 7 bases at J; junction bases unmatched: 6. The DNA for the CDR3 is TGCGCCAGCAGCTCGACTAGCGGGGTTGGTAATGAGCAGTTCTTC. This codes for CASSSTSGVGNEQFF. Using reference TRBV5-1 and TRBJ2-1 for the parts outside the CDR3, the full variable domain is KAGVTQTPRYLIKTRGQQVTLSCSPISGHRSVSWYQQTPGQGLQFLFEYFSETQRNKGNFPGRFSGRQFSNSRSEMNVSTLELGDSALYLCASSSTSGVGNEQFFGPGTRLTVL.

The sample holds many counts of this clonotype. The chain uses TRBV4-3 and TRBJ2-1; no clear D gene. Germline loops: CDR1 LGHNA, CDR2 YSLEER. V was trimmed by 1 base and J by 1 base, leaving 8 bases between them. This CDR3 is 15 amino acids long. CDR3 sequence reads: CASSQGGGSYNEQFF. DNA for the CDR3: TGCGCCAGCAGCCAAGGCGGCGGTTCCTACAATGAGCAGTTCTTC.

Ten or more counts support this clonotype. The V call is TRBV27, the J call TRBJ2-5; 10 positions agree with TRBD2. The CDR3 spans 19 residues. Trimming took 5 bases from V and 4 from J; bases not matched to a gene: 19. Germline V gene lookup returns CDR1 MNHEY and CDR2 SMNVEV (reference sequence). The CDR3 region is CASSPHRPGSGGALETQYF. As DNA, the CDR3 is TGTGCCAGCAGTCCACACCGCCCGGGGAGCGGGGGGGCCTTAGAGACCCAGTACTTC.

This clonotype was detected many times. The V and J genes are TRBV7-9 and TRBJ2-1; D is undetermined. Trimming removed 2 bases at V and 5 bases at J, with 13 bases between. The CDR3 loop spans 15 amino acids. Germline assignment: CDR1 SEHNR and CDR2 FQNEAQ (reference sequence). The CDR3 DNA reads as TGTGCCAGCAGCTTACCCCCTGGAAGAAACAATGAGCAGTTCTTC. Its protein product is CASSLPPGRNNEQFF.

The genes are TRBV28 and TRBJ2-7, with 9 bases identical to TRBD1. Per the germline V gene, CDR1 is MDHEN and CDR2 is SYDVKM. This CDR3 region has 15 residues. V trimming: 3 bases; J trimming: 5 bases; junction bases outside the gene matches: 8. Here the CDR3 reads CASSFTGTGTHEQYF. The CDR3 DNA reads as TGTGCCAGCAGTTTTACCGGGACAGGGACCCACGAGCAGTACTTC. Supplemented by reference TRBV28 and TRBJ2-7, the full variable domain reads DVKVTQSSRYLVKRTGEKVFLECVQDMDHENMFWYRQDPGLGLRLIYFSYDVKMKEKGDIPEGYSVSREKKERFSLILESASTNQTSMYLCASSFTGTGTHEQYFGPGTRLTVT.

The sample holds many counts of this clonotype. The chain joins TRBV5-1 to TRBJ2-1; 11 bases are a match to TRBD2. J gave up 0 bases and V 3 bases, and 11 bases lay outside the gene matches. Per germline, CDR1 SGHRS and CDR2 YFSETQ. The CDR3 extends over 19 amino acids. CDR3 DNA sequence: TGCGCCAGCAGCTCCGGGACTAGCGGAGGATGGTCCTCCTACAATGAGCAGTTCTTC. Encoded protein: CASSSGTSGGWSSYNEQFF.

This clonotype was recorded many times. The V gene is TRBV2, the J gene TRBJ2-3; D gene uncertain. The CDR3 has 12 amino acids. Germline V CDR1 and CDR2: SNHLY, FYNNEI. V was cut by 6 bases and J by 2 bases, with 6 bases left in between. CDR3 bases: TGTGCCAGCAGGGAAAACACAGATACGCAGTATTTT. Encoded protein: CASRENTDTQYF.

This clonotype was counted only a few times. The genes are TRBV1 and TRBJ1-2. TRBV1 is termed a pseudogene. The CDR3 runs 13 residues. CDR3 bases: TGCACCAGCAGCGCAGAGGTCCGTTTTGACTACACCTTC. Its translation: CTSSAEVRFDYTF.

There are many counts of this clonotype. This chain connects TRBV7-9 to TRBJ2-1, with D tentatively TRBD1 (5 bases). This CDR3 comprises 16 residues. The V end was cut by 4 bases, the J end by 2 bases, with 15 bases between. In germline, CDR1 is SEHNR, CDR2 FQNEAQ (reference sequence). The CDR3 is CASSSHLGVTYNEQFF. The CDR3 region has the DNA TGTGCCAGCAGCTCACACCTAGGGGTGACCTACAATGAGCAGTTCTTC.

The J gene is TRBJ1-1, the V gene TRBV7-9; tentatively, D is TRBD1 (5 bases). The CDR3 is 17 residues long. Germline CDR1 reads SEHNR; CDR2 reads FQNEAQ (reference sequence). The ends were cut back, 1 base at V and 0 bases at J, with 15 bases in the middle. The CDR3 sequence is CASSLDGWGTVNTEAFF. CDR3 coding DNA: TGTGCCAGCAGCTTAGATGGGTGGGGGACGGTGAACACTGAAGCTTTCTTT.

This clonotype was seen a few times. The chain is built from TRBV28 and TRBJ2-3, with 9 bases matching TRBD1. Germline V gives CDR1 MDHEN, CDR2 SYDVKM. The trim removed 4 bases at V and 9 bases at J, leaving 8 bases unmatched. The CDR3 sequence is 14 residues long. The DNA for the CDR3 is TGTGCCAGCAGTTCCCCGGGACAGGGACAAACGCAGTATTTT. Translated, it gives CASSSPGQGQTQYF.

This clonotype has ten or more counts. CDR3 nucleotide sequence: TGTGCCAGCAGGAGCGGGGGAATCAACAATGAGCAGTTCTTC. Amino acids: CASRSGGINNEQFF. The chain is built from TRBV12-3 or TRBV12-4 and TRBJ2-1, with TRBD2 matching 8 bases. The CDR3 consists of 14 residues. V dropped 6 bases and J dropped 5; count of bases not matched to a gene: 6.

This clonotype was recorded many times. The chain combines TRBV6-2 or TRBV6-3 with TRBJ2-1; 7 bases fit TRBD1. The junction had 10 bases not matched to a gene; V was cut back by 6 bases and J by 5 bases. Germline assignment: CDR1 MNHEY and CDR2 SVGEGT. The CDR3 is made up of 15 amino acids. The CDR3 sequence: CASSNQGQRHNEQFF. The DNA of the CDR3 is TGTGCCAGCAGCAACCAGGGACAGAGACACAATGAGCAGTTCTTC.

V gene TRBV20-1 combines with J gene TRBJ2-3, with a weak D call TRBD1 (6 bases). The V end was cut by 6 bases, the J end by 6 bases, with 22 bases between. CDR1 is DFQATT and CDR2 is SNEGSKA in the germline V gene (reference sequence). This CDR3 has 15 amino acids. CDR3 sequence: CSAPSGQGNPDTQYF. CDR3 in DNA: TGCAGTGCCCCGTCGGGGCAGGGGAACCCGGATACGCAGTATTTT.

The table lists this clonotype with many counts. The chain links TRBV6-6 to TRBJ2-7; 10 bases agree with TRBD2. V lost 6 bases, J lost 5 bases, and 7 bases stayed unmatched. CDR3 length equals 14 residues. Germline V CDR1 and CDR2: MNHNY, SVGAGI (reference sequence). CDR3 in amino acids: CASSSSGRGDEQYF. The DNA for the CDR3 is TGTGCCAGCAGCTCCAGCGGGAGGGGGGACGAGCAGTACTTC.

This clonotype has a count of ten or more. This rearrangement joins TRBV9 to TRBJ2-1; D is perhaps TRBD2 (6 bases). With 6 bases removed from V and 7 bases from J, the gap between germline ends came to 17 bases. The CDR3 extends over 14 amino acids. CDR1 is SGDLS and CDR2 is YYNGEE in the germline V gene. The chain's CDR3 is CASTSEGRRNEQFF. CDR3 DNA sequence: TGTGCCAGCACCTCCGAGGGGAGGAGAAATGAGCAGTTCTTC. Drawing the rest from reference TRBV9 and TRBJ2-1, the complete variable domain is DSGVTQTPKHLITATGQRVTLRCSPRSGDLSVYWYQQSLDQGLQFLIQYYNGEERAKGNILERFSAQQFPDLHSELNLSSLELGDSALYFCASTSEGRRNEQFFGPGTRLTVL.

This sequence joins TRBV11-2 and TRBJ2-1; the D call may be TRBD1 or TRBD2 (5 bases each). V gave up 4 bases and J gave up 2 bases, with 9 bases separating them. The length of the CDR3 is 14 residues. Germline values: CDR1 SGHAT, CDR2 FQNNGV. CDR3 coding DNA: TGTGCCAGCAGCTCCGGGGCCGCCTACAATGAGCAGTTCTTC. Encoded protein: CASSSGAAYNEQFF.

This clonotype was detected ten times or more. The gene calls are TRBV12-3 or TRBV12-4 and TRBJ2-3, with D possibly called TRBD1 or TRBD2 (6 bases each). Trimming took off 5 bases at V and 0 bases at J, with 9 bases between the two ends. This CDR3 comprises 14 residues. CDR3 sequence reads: CASSRGPSTDTQYF. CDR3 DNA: TGTGCCAGCAGTCGGGGGCCTAGCACAGATACGCAGTATTTT.

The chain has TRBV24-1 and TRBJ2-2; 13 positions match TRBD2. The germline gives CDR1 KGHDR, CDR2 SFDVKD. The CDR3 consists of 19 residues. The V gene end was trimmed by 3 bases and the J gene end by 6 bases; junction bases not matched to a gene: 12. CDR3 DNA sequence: TGTGCCACCAGTGATCGCTGGACTAGCGGGAGACATGGGGCCGGGGAGCTGTTTTTT. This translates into CATSDRWTSGRHGAGELFF.

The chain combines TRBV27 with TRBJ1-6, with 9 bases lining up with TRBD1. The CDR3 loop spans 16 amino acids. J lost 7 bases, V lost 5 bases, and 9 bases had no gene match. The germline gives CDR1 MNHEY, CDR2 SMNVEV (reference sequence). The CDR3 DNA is TGTGCCAGCAGTCCGCGGGACAGGGCCGCAAATTCACCCCTCCACTTT. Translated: CASSPRDRAANSPLHF.

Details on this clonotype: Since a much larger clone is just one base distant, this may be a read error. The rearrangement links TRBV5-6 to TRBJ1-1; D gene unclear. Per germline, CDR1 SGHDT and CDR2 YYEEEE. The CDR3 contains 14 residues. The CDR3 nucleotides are TGTGCCTGCAGCTTAAAGTGGATGAACACTGAAGCTTTCTTT. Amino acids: CACSLKWMNTEAFF.